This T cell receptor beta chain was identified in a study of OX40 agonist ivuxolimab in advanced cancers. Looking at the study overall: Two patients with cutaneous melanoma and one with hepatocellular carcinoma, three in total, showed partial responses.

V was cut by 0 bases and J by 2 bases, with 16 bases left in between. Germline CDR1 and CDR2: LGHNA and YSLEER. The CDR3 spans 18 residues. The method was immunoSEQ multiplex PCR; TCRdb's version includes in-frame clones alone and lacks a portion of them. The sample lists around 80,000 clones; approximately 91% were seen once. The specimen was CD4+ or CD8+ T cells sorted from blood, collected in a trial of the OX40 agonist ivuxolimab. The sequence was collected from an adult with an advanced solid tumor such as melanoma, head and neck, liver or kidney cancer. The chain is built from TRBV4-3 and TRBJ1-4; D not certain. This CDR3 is CASSQERGSGVTNEKLFF. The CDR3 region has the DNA TGCGCCAGCAGCCAAGAGCGTGGTTCAGGAGTGACTAATGAAAAACTGTTTTTT.